The text below deals with one T cell receptor beta chain. Its antigen is still unknown. The entry originates in a study of T cell responses to AZD1222 COVID-19 vaccine. Broader study findings: Spike-specific TCR repertoires showed rising breadth and depth after two AZD1222 doses. The number of AZD1222 recipients seropositive at baseline was only five or six.

Only in-frame clones appear in the TCRdb table, and some are missing; sequencing was by immunoSEQ multiplex PCR. The table has about 150,000 clones, around 90% seen once; the top ten hold approximately 3.3%. Trimming removed 7 bases at V and 3 bases at J, with 16 bases between. CDR3 length: 14 amino acids. The germline gives CDR1 MNHEY, CDR2 SVGAGI. The starting material was peripheral blood, obtained 28 days after the second AZD1222 dose. V gene TRBV6-5 combines with J gene TRBJ2-7; no definite D call. The source is an adult who received the AZD1222 COVID-19 vaccine. The CDR3 nucleotides are TGTGCCAGCACCCCCGTATGGGTAGGCTACGAGCAGTACTTC. Residues: CASTPVWVGYEQYF.